One TCR beta chain is described in this entry. The target antigen is unknown. This record belongs to a study of cytomegalovirus exposure and HLA in healthy donors. Study results and limitations: Testing in vitro showed a few CMV-associated chains specific for CMV antigens. A later analysis linked a missense variant in DCLRE1C to the trimming of TCR beta V and J genes. Accurate HLA-A and HLA-B prediction from TCR beta sequences was reported for most subjects.

V was shortened by 1 base and J by 7 bases, with 13 bases between the two germline ends. This CDR3 is 15 amino acids long. Germline CDR1 is LNHDA and CDR2 is SQIVND (reference sequence). PCR employed 60 Vbeta and 13 Jbeta primers. Profiled with immunoSEQ multiplex PCR; TCRdb holds only in-frame clones, not every one. The repertoire includes around 150,000 clones, 75% to 90% of them detected once, and roughly 6.2% sits in the top ten. The rearrangement joins TRBV19 to TRBJ1-4, with a weak D call TRBD1 (6 bases). The sample was PBMCs. The receptor was isolated from a male donor in good health and CMV-seropositive. CDR3 nucleotides: TGTGCCAGTAGTATAGGAGGCAGGGGACGTGAAAAACTGTTTTTT. Translating it yields CASSIGGRGREKLFF.